The 32 T cell receptor beta chains in this list originate from one sample, sequenced in a study of blood T cell repertoires in COVID-19. The repertoire was sequenced with immunoSEQ multiplex PCR; TCRdb's copy has only in-frame clones and lacks some. The data show around 39,000 clones, about 86% seen once. Sequences were obtained from peripheral blood. Receptors originate from a man in his forties or fifties with active COVID-19.

This chain connects TRBV7-9 to TRBJ2-5, with TRBD2 as a possible D gene (6 bases). The CDR3 has 17 amino acids. The germline gives CDR1 SEHNR, CDR2 FQNEAQ (reference sequence). V was trimmed by 2 bases and J by 5 bases, leaving 21 bases between them. CDR3 DNA sequence: TGTGCCAGCAGCTTAACCCACCTGGGGCGGGGAAGGGAGACCCAGTACTTC. Residues: CASSLTHLGRGRETQYF.

CDR3 sequence (DNA): TGCGCCAGCAGTGGGGGGGATAACTCCTATAATTCACCCCTCCACTTT. Translation: CASSGGDNSYNSPLHF. The V and J genes are TRBV10-2 and TRBJ1-6, with D perhaps matching TRBD1 (5 bases). V lost 4 bases and J lost 0, with 10 bases in between. The CDR3 has 16 residues. Germline assignment: CDR1 WSHSY and CDR2 SAAADI.

The sample holds one count of this clone. The chain combines TRBV30 with TRBJ1-4; no reliable D call. Germline CDR1 reads GTSNPN; CDR2 reads SVGIG (reference sequence). CDR3 size: 11 residues. The CDR3 DNA reads TGTGCAGTTGGGGAGACTGAAAAACTGTTTTTT. It is translated as CAVGETEKLFF.

The chain joins TRBV2 to TRBJ2-7, with 9 positions matching TRBD1. This CDR3 has 15 residues. Trimming at V came to 7 bases and at J to 3 bases, leaving 10 bases not matched to a gene. Germline CDR1 SNHLY, CDR2 FYNNEI. DNA for the CDR3: TGTGCCAGCACCCCGAGGGACAGGGAACTCTACGAGCAGTACTTC. This translates into CASTPRDRELYEQYF.

This clone turned up a few times. The V and J genes are TRBV13 and TRBJ2-3, with 7 positions matching TRBD2. The germline V gene encodes CDR1 PRHDT and CDR2 FYEKMQ (reference sequence). The CDR3 runs 17 residues. After removal of 4 bases from V and 4 bases from J, the junction contained 14 bases not matched to a gene. Here the CDR3 DNA reads TGTGCCAGCAGCTCCGAAGGGGTCTCGGCGGGAGCAGATACGCAGTATTTT. Residues: CASSSEGVSAGADTQYF.

The rearrangement uses TRBV19 and TRBJ1-2; 8 positions match TRBD1. The germline gives CDR1 LNHDA, CDR2 SQIVND (reference sequence). The CDR3 covers 16 residues. V dropped 1 base and J dropped 8; count of bases not matched to a gene: 12. For the CDR3, the DNA is TGTGCCAGTAGTATAGGGGACAGGACCCGAAAGAGCGGCTACACCTTC. It specifies CASSIGDRTRKSGYTF.

Here the CDR3 DNA reads TGCGCCAGCTGCTCCGGTGGGGGGTTGGGCACTGAAGCTTTCTTT. Amino acids: CASCSGGGLGTEAFF. V usage is TRBV4-1 and J usage is TRBJ1-1, with D perhaps TRBD1 (5 bases). Deletions cut 8 bases from V and 4 bases from J, with 20 bases between. CDR1 MGHRA and CDR2 YSYEKL come from the germline V gene. The CDR3 contains 15 residues.

This clone was observed once. The rearrangement links TRBV10-3 to TRBJ2-7; TRBD1 aligns across 7 bases. The germline gives CDR1 ENHRY, CDR2 SYGVKD. This CDR3 contains 14 residues. J was trimmed by 3 bases and V by 2 bases; bases with no gene match: 4. This CDR3 is CAISEQGQLYEQYF. The CDR3, as DNA: TGTGCCATCAGTGAGCAGGGACAGCTCTACGAGCAGTACTTC.

The chain couples TRBV9 to TRBJ2-7; a weak D match, TRBD1 (5 bases). Trimming removed 4 bases from V and 0 bases from J, with 17 bases in between. In germline, CDR1 is SGDLS, CDR2 YYNGEE. The CDR3 is 16 residues long. CDR3 sequence (DNA): TGTGCCAGCAGCCCACGGCCGACAGCGATCTCCTACGAGCAGTACTTC. The encoded protein is CASSPRPTAISYEQYF.

This clone showed up just a few times. This sequence joins TRBV3-1 (or the pseudogene TRBV3-2) and TRBJ1-4; no reliable D call. There are 15 residues in the CDR3. Germline CDR1 LGHDT, CDR2 YNNKEL (reference sequence). With 4 bases removed from V and 8 bases from J, the gap between germline ends came to 17 bases. CDR3 bases: TGTGCCAGCAGCCGGCGGGAGGGAGGAGCAGAAAAACTGTTTTTT. This sequence encodes CASSRREGGAEKLFF.

V gene TRBV15 combines with J gene TRBJ2-1; perhaps TRBD2 as D (6 bases). Germline CDR1 is LNHNV and CDR2 is YYDKDF (reference sequence). Trimming cost V 5 bases and J 10 bases, with 18 bases left between them. CDR3 length: 14 residues. The CDR3 DNA is TGTGCCACCAGCGAAGAGGAGGGACCCTGGGAGCAGTTCTTC. Translating it yields CATSEEEGPWEQFF.

This clone appeared a single time. This chain uses TRBV6-1 with TRBJ1-4; no reliable D call. Germline V gene lookup returns CDR1 MNHNS and CDR2 SASEGT. Trimming left V 0 bases short and J 8 bases short, with 7 bases between. The CDR3 contains 13 residues. Here the CDR3 reads CASSEATREKLFF. The CDR3 region has the DNA TGTGCCAGCAGTGAAGCTACAAGAGAAAAACTGTTTTTT.

This clone was detected once. This rearrangement joins TRBV30 to TRBJ1-2; D might be TRBD1 (6 bases). This CDR3 contains 12 residues. V lost 0 bases to trimming and J lost 5 bases, with 7 bases between them. Looked up from germline, CDR1 is GTSNPN and CDR2 is SVGIG (reference sequence). The CDR3 here is CAWSVGGYGYTF. The CDR3 coding sequence is TGTGCCTGGAGTGTAGGGGGTTATGGCTACACCTTC.

This clone was detected a few times. Additional DNA sequences in this sample encode the identical CDR3. The V gene is TRBV3-1 (or the pseudogene TRBV3-2), the J gene TRBJ2-7; D remains ambiguous. Trimming took off 3 bases at V and 1 base at J, with 4 bases between the two ends. The CDR3 sequence is 12 residues long. Germline CDR1 LGHDT, CDR2 YNNKEL (reference sequence). The DNA of the CDR3 is TGTGCCAGCAGCCACTCTTCCTACGAGCAGTACTTC. Amino acids: CASSHSSYEQYF.

The chain is built from TRBV7-2 and TRBJ1-2; 8 bases agree with TRBD1. The CDR3 is made up of 15 amino acids. Germline CDR1 reads SGHTA; CDR2 reads FQGNSA. The trim removed 9 bases at V and 1 base at J, leaving 10 bases unmatched. The CDR3 bases are TGTGCCAGGGAAGAATGGACAGGGAATAACTATGGCTACACCTTC. It codes for CAREEWTGNNYGYTF.

This sequence joins TRBV24-1 and TRBJ2-1; 7 nucleotides agree with TRBD2. This CDR3 has 15 residues. The J segment lost 2 bases and the V segment lost 5 bases, leaving 5 bases of the junction unmatched. In germline, CDR1 is KGHDR, CDR2 SFDVKD. CDR3 bases: TGTGCCACCAGTGGCCTAGCGGTGGCCTACAATGAGCAGTTCTTC. Its protein product is CATSGLAVAYNEQFF.

CDR3: CASKQGRSYEQYF. DNA of the CDR3: TGTGCCAGCAAGCAGGGGAGATCCTACGAGCAGTACTTC. The chain has TRBV6-5 and TRBJ2-7; possibly TRBD1 for D (6 bases). The CDR3 is 13 residues long. Trimming took 7 bases from V and 1 from J, leaving 11 bases between them. From germline, CDR1 is MNHEY and CDR2 SVGAGI.

The chain is built from TRBV7-2 and TRBJ2-5; 10 positions match TRBD2. The CDR3 is 15 amino acids. V gave up 4 bases and J gave up 3 bases; unmatched junction bases: 5. Germline values: CDR1 SGHTA, CDR2 FQGNSA. The CDR3 sequence: CASSSLAGKEETQYF. CDR3 bases: TGTGCCAGCAGCTCACTAGCGGGAAAGGAAGAGACCCAGTACTTC.

This clone has only one observation. CDR3 amino acids: CASSPPGLATTGQYF. The DNA of the CDR3 is TGTGCCAGCAGCCCGCCGGGACTAGCGACGACTGGGCAGTACTTC. This sequence joins TRBV7-2 and TRBJ2-7; 10 bases align to TRBD2. In germline, CDR1 is SGHTA, CDR2 FQGNSA. CDR3 length: 15 amino acids. V lost 5 bases, J lost 9 bases, and 13 bases stayed unmatched.

J is TRBJ1-1 and V is TRBV14, with D unclear. CDR1 is SGHDN, CDR2 FVKESK, per germline. V was shortened by 0 bases and J by 4 bases, with 15 bases between the two germline ends. This CDR3 spans 16 amino acids. The CDR3 here is CASSQDGRALGTEAFF. For the CDR3, the DNA is TGTGCCAGCAGCCAAGATGGGAGGGCTCTTGGCACTGAAGCTTTCTTT. Complete variable domain (other parts from reference TRBV14 and TRBJ1-1): EAGVTQFPSHSVIEKGQTVTLRCDPISGHDNLYWYRRVMGKEIKFLLHFVKESKQDESGMPNNRFLAERTGGTYSTLKVQPAELEDSGVYFCASSQDGRALGTEAFFGQGTRLTVV.

The chain uses TRBV4-1 and TRBJ2-1, with D possibly being TRBD2 (6 bases). The CDR3 sequence is 14 residues long. V was clipped by 0 bases and J by 8 bases, with 11 bases between them. The germline V gene has CDR1 MGHRA and CDR2 YSYEKL. The CDR3 loop is CASSQEGTFYEQFF. CDR3 bases: TGCGCCAGCAGCCAAGAGGGGACTTTTTATGAGCAGTTCTTC.

The chain combines TRBV4-2 with TRBJ2-2, with 8 bases aligning to TRBD1. V shed 8 bases, J shed 3 bases, and the junction held 14 bases outside the gene matches. CDR3 size: 17 residues. Germline assignment: CDR1 LGHNA and CDR2 YNFKEQ. CDR3 in amino acids: CASRPKRTGLDTGELFF. As DNA, the CDR3 is TGTGCCAGCCGACCGAAACGGACAGGGCTAGACACCGGGGAGCTGTTTTTT.

The chain is built from TRBV29-1 and TRBJ2-5; no firm D call. Germline CDR1 is SQVTM and CDR2 is ANQGSEA. Trimming shortened V by 4 bases and J by 2 bases, and 14 bases separated the two germline ends. CDR3 size: 14 residues. The DNA of the CDR3 is TGCAGCGTTGTTGGGTGGGCCCGGCAAGAGACCCAGTACTTC. It codes for CSVVGWARQETQYF.

This chain uses TRBV28 with TRBJ1-6; D is undetermined. CDR3 length equals 12 residues. V was trimmed by 8 bases and J by 7 bases, leaving 9 bases between them. Per germline, CDR1 MDHEN and CDR2 SYDVKM. CDR3: CASGRSNSPLHF. The CDR3, as DNA: TGTGCCAGCGGTCGGTCGAATTCACCCCTCCACTTT.

The chain uses TRBV24-1 and TRBJ1-5, with TRBD1 identical over 7 bases. CDR3 size: 15 residues. Per germline, CDR1 KGHDR and CDR2 SFDVKD. V lost 9 bases and J lost 1; bases outside the gene matches: 8. The CDR3 sequence: CATGQGVQSNQPQHF. CDR3 bases: TGTGCCACCGGTCAGGGGGTTCAGAGCAATCAGCCCCAGCATTTT.

The chain combines TRBV27 with TRBJ2-7, with TRBD1 matching over 7 bases. The CDR3 has 12 residues. V gave up 5 bases and J gave up 5 bases; unmatched junction bases: 3. From germline, CDR1 is MNHEY and CDR2 SMNVEV (reference sequence). DNA of the CDR3: TGTGCCAGCAGTCCAGACAGGGACGAGCAGTACTTC. It specifies CASSPDRDEQYF.

This chain connects TRBV24-1 to TRBJ1-1; D might be TRBD1 (6 bases). Germline CDR1 KGHDR, CDR2 SFDVKD. CDR3 size: 15 residues. The germline V and J ends were trimmed by 6 bases and 6 bases, with 19 bases remaining between them. CDR3 region: CATSSGGLGYPEAFF. As DNA, the CDR3 is TGTGCCACCAGTTCGGGGGGCCTCGGGTACCCTGAAGCTTTCTTT.

The V and J genes are TRBV29-1 and TRBJ1-4, with a tentative D call TRBD1 (5 bases). The CDR3 consists of 13 residues. CDR1 is SQVTM, CDR2 ANQGSEA, per germline. Trimming cost V 6 bases and J 1 base, with 9 bases left between them. In DNA form, the CDR3 reads TGCAGCGTCGGGAGGGGAACTAATGAAAAACTGTTTTTT. Its translation is CSVGRGTNEKLFF. The full variable domain, with the rest looked up from reference TRBV29-1 and TRBJ1-4, is SAVISQKPSRDICQRGTSLTIQCQVDSQVTMMFWYRQQPGQSLTLIATANQGSEATYESGFVIDKFPISRPNLTFSTLTVSNMSPEDSSIYLCSVGRGTNEKLFFGSGTQLSVL.

This clone is a singleton in its sample. Other DNA sequences in the sample encode the same CDR3. The rearrangement links TRBV28 to TRBJ1-1, with D possibly matching TRBD1 (6 bases). The CDR3 totals 14 residues. V shed 4 bases and J shed 5 bases, with 14 bases lying between them. The germline gives CDR1 MDHEN, CDR2 SYDVKM. CDR3 sequence: CASSSPAGVTEAFF. The CDR3 DNA sequence: TGTGCCAGCAGTTCTCCGGCAGGGGTGACTGAAGCTTTCTTT.

The chain uses TRBV11-2 and TRBJ2-7, with TRBD2 identical over 8 bases. CDR1 and CDR2 from the germline V gene are SGHAT and FQNNGV. The V gene end was trimmed by 6 bases and the J gene end by 4 bases; junction bases not matched to a gene: 17. The CDR3 spans 17 residues. The CDR3 sequence is CASRAIKGRGRRYEQYF. Here the CDR3 DNA reads TGTGCCAGCAGGGCTATTAAGGGCCGCGGGAGGAGGTACGAGCAGTACTTC.

The genes are TRBV10-1 and TRBJ2-7, with TRBD1 matching 12 bases. J was trimmed by 6 bases and V by 6 bases; bases with no gene match: 3. The germline V gene has CDR1 WNHNN and CDR2 SYGVQD (reference sequence). CDR3 size: 13 residues. The CDR3 region is CASSGDRGLEQYF. CDR3 sequence (DNA): TGCGCCAGCAGCGGGGACAGGGGGCTCGAGCAGTACTTC.

This chain links TRBV25-1 with TRBJ2-3, with a weak D call TRBD2 (5 bases). The CDR3 covers 15 residues. CDR1 and CDR2 from the germline V gene are MGHDK and SYGVNS. The V end lost 7 bases, the J end lost 0 bases, and 14 bases lay between the germline ends. The CDR3 protein is CASTQAGSSTDTQYF. Written as DNA, the CDR3 is TGTGCCAGCACGCAGGCGGGTTCTAGCACAGATACGCAGTATTTT.